Following are 14 T cell receptor beta chains from one sample sequenced in a study of siplizumab effects on memory and regulatory T cells. Some clones are missing from TCRdb's copy, which holds only in-frame ones; the method was immunoSEQ multiplex PCR. The sample comprises 92,000 or so clones, about nine tenths of which are singletons, and roughly 14% rests with the top ten. The specimen sequenced was CD4+ T cells sorted from blood. The origin of the receptors is a human donor in good health.

The CDR3 nucleotides are TGTGCCAGCAGTTTATACGGGAGGGCCTACAATGAGCAGTTCTTC. This encodes CASSLYGRAYNEQFF. V and J are TRBV28 and TRBJ2-1; 8 nucleotides line up with TRBD2. The V gene's germline CDR1 is MDHEN and CDR2 SYDVKM. V dropped 1 base and J dropped 2; count of bases not matched to a gene: 1. This CDR3 is built from 15 residues.

The sample holds one count of this clone. The chain carries TRBV9 and TRBJ2-5, with 11 positions matching TRBD2. This CDR3 region has 15 residues. V lost 4 bases and J lost 4; bases outside the gene matches: 6. Germline V gene data show CDR1 as SGDLS and CDR2 as YYNGEE. The CDR3 sequence is CASSNQGLAGETQYF. Written as DNA, the CDR3 is TGTGCCAGCAGCAACCAAGGACTAGCGGGAGAGACCCAGTACTTC.

The chain carries TRBV7-2 and TRBJ1-5; the match to TRBD1 covers 7 bases. The J segment lost 5 bases and the V segment lost 0 bases, leaving 7 bases of the junction unmatched. This CDR3 comprises 16 residues. Per the germline V gene, CDR1 is SGHTA and CDR2 is FQGNSA. Here the CDR3 DNA reads TGTGCCAGCAGCTTAGCGCGGGCCAGGGGGGATCAGCCCCAGCATTTT. This codes for CASSLARARGDQPQHF.

This chain joins TRBV29-1 and TRBJ2-3; 9 bases align to TRBD1. CDR1 and CDR2 from the germline V gene are SQVTM and ANQGSEA. V shed 5 bases, J shed 5 bases, and the junction held 8 bases outside the gene matches. The CDR3 sequence is 14 residues long. The chain's CDR3 is CSVQVGTGLDTQYF. CDR3 in DNA: TGCAGCGTTCAAGTAGGGACAGGGTTAGATACGCAGTATTTT.

The chain employs TRBV28 and TRBJ1-1; 8 bases fit TRBD1. Germline CDR1 MDHEN, CDR2 SYDVKM. This CDR3 contains 12 residues. V shed 6 bases, J shed 7 bases, and the junction held 4 bases outside the gene matches. CDR3 region: CASSQGTGEAFF. The CDR3 nucleotides read TGTGCCAGCAGCCAGGGGACAGGTGAAGCTTTCTTT.

This sequence joins TRBV2 and TRBJ1-5; a possible D gene is TRBD1 (5 bases). Deletions cut 8 bases from V and 2 bases from J, with 19 bases between. Germline CDR1 and CDR2: SNHLY and FYNNEI. The CDR3 is 16 amino acids. CDR3 sequence: CASGADRGVRNQPQHF. The CDR3 DNA reads TGTGCCAGCGGCGCAGACAGAGGGGTCCGCAATCAGCCCCAGCATTTT.

This sequence joins TRBV25-1 and TRBJ2-1; 7 bases align to TRBD1. This CDR3 is 17 amino acids long. J gave up 1 base and V 5 bases, and 11 bases lay outside the gene matches. CDR1 and CDR2 (germline): MGHDK, SYGVNS. CDR3 coding DNA: TGTGCCAGCAGTTCACAGGGGCCCCTCATTTCCTACAATGAGCAGTTCTTC. This translates into CASSSQGPLISYNEQFF.

This clone showed up just once. The chain uses TRBV2 and TRBJ2-5; D ambiguous. The germline V gene encodes CDR1 SNHLY and CDR2 FYNNEI. The CDR3 consists of 13 residues. V was clipped by 9 bases and J by 2 bases, with 13 bases between them. The CDR3 coding sequence is TGTGCCAGATGGGCATCCGATCAAGAGACCCAGTACTTC. Protein product: CARWASDQETQYF.

The chain has TRBV28 and TRBJ2-1; the match to TRBD2 covers 13 bases. Unmatched junction bases numbered 9, after V lost 6 bases and J lost 7 bases. The CDR3 has 16 amino acids. Germline loops: CDR1 MDHEN, CDR2 SYDVKM. The CDR3 DNA reads as TGTGCCAGCAGGTTAAGACTAGCGGGAGGAAGAAATGAGCAGTTCTTC. Protein product: CASRLRLAGGRNEQFF.

The chain employs TRBV9 and TRBJ1-2; D not certain. Germline lookup yields CDR1 SGDLS and CDR2 YYNGEE. V lost 3 bases and J lost 6, with 15 bases in between. CDR3 length: 14 residues. CDR3 nucleotides: TGTGCCAGCAGCGAGAAGGTCACTACCAATGGCTACACCTTC. Its protein product is CASSEKVTTNGYTF.

This sequence joins TRBV5-1 and TRBJ2-1; either TRBD1 or TRBD2 may supply D (6 bases each). There are 14 residues in the CDR3. V lost 4 bases to trimming and J lost 2 bases, with 10 bases between them. Germline-derived CDR1 and CDR2 are SGHRS and YFSETQ. The CDR3 spells CASSLGGPYNEQFF. The CDR3 nucleotides read TGCGCCAGCAGCCTCGGGGGCCCCTACAATGAGCAGTTCTTC. Supplemented by reference TRBV5-1 and TRBJ2-1, the full variable domain reads KAGVTQTPRYLIKTRGQQVTLSCSPISGHRSVSWYQQTPGQGLQFLFEYFSETQRNKGNFPGRFSGRQFSNSRSEMNVSTLELGDSALYLCASSLGGPYNEQFFGPGTRLTVL.

This clone was observed once. An end of the junction differs from the germline gene, which may be a read error. The CDR3: CASSTGQGYEQYF. The CDR3, as DNA: TGTGCTAGCAGCACGGGACAGGGGTACGAGCAGTACTTC. The chain employs TRBV7-7 and TRBJ2-7; TRBD1 matches at 10 bases. Germline loops: CDR1 SSHAT, CDR2 FNYEAQ (reference sequence). This CDR3 is built from 13 residues.

The rearrangement links TRBV28 to TRBJ2-7, with a possible D match to TRBD2 (6 bases). CDR3 length: 13 residues. V was cut by 5 bases and J by 4 bases, with 12 bases left in between. Per germline, CDR1 MDHEN and CDR2 SYDVKM. The CDR3 DNA reads as TGTGCCAGCAGTCGACTAGGGCTATACGAGCAGTACTTC. Protein sequence: CASSRLGLYEQYF. The variable domain in full, completed from reference TRBV28 and TRBJ2-7, reads DVKVTQSSRYLVKRTGEKVFLECVQDMDHENMFWYRQDPGLGLRLIYFSYDVKMKEKGDIPEGYSVSREKKERFSLILESASTNQTSMYLCASSRLGLYEQYFGPGTRLTVT.

The chain joins TRBV18 to TRBJ2-7, with D unresolved. CDR1 is KGHSH, CDR2 LQKENI, per germline. The CDR3 loop spans 15 amino acids. Trimming shortened V by 3 bases and J by 4 bases, and 16 bases separated the two germline ends. The CDR3 region has the DNA TGTGCCAGCTCACCTGGCGCCAATGGCAGGTACGAGCAGTACTTC. This encodes CASSPGANGRYEQYF.